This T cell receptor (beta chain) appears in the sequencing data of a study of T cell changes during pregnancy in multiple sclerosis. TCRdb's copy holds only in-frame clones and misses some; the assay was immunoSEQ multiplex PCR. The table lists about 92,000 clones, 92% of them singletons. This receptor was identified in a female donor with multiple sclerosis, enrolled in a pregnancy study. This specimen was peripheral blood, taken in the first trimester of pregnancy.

CDR3 in amino acids: CAISESRLFGQNQETQYF. The CDR3 DNA sequence: TGTGCCATCAGTGAGTCTCGGCTTTTCGGACAGAACCAAGAGACCCAGTACTTC. The gene calls are TRBV10-3 and TRBJ2-5, with D possibly TRBD1 on 6 matching bases. The germline gives CDR1 ENHRY, CDR2 SYGVKD. V was cut by 0 bases and J by 0 bases, with 17 bases left in between. The length of the CDR3 is 18 residues.